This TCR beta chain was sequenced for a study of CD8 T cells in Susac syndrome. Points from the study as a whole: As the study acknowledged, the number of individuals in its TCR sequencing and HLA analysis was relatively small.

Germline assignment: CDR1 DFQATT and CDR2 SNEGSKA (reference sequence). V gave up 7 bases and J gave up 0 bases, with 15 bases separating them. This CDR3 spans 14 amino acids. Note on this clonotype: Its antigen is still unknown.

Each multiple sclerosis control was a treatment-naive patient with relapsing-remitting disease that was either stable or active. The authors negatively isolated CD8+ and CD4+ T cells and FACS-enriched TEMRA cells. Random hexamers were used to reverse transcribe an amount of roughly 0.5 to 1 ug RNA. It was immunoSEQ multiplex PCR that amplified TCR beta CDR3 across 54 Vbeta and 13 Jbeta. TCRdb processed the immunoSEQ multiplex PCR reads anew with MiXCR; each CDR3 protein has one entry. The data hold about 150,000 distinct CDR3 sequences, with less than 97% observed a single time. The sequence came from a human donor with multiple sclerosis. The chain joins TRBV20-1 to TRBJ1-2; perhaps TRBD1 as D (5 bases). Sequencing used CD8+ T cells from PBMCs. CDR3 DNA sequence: TGCAGTGTCCTCCCCGGGGGAGCTAACTATGGCTACACCTTC. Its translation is CSVLPGGANYGYTF.